Listed here are 15 T cell receptor beta chains from one sample, sequenced in a study of T-cell reconstitution after alpha-beta-depleted transplantation in children. TCRbeta library preparation incorporated unique molecular identifiers. TCRdb re-called the PCR reads through MiXCR, storing one row per CDR3 protein. The table includes around 100,000 distinct CDR3 sequences, approximately 10% detected once. The sequences come from PBMCs, collected before TCRalphabeta/CD19-depleted stem cell transplant. The receptor source for this set is a boy between 2 and 15 years old with acute lymphoblastic leukemia, due to receive a stem cell transplant.

This clonotype was counted at least ten times. This chain joins TRBV27 and TRBJ1-2; D remains ambiguous. This CDR3 spans 13 amino acids. Germline CDR1 MNHEY, CDR2 SMNVEV (reference sequence). V lost 2 bases, J lost 2 bases, and 6 bases lay in between. The CDR3 region is CASSLDPNYGYTF. CDR3 in DNA: TGTGCCAGCAGTTTAGACCCGAACTATGGCTACACCTTC.

The chain is built from TRBV7-9 and TRBJ2-7; TRBD1 aligns across 8 bases. Unmatched junction bases numbered 10, after V lost 7 bases and J lost 5 bases. Germline lookup yields CDR1 SEHNR and CDR2 FQNEAQ (reference sequence). CDR3 length: 14 residues. This CDR3 is CASKMDRVYDEQYF. The CDR3 nucleotides are TGTGCCAGCAAGATGGACAGGGTCTACGACGAGCAGTACTTC.

This chain joins TRBV28 and TRBJ2-3; the D gene is possibly TRBD2 (6 bases). V lost 3 bases and J lost 0, with 13 bases in between. Germline CDR1 MDHEN, CDR2 SYDVKM. The CDR3 has 16 amino acids. CDR3 bases: TGTGCCAGCAGTTTTTCTCTAGCGACTAGCACAGATACGCAGTATTTT. Translating it yields CASSFSLATSTDTQYF.

A few counts support this clonotype. The J gene is TRBJ2-3, the V gene TRBV20-1; D is possibly TRBD1 or TRBD2 (5 bases each). The CDR3 totals 15 residues. The germline CDR1 and CDR2 sequences are DFQATT and SNEGSKA (reference sequence). Trimming shortened V by 5 bases and J by 4 bases, and 19 bases separated the two germline ends. CDR3 DNA sequence: TGCAGTGCTCCCCCCCGCTCCGGGACCCCAGATACGCAGTATTTT. This gives the protein CSAPPRSGTPDTQYF.

This clonotype has a count of ten or more. This rearrangement joins TRBV7-8 to TRBJ2-5, with 9 bases matching TRBD1. Germline V gene data show CDR1 as SGHVS and CDR2 as FQNEAQ. The ends lost 4 bases at V and 4 bases at J; junction bases unmatched: 7. The CDR3 is made up of 15 amino acids. CDR3 amino acids: CASSSYRGPLETQYF. As DNA, the CDR3 is TGTGCCAGCAGCTCTTACAGGGGGCCGTTAGAGACCCAGTACTTC.

This clonotype was seen a few times. The chain carries TRBV4-1 and TRBJ2-7, with TRBD1 matching 8 bases. Per germline, CDR1 MGHRA and CDR2 YSYEKL. V lost 0 bases to trimming and J lost 6 bases; unmatched junction nucleotides: 7. The CDR3 contains 15 residues. As DNA, the CDR3 is TGCGCCAGCAGCCAAGACAGGGGGCTCACGGCCGAGCAGTACTTC. It encodes CASSQDRGLTAEQYF.

This clonotype has ten or more counts. This chain links TRBV29-1 with TRBJ2-7; D might be TRBD1 or TRBD2, each matching 5 bases. Per the germline V gene, CDR1 is SQVTM and CDR2 is ANQGSEA. Trimming removed 5 bases at V and 0 bases at J, with 17 bases between. This CDR3 has 15 amino acids. Written as DNA, the CDR3 is TGCAGCGTTTTGTGGGACCTTAGCTTCTCCTACGAGCAGTACTTC. Translated: CSVLWDLSFSYEQYF.

The sample holds a few counts of this clonotype. The chain recombines TRBV7-2 with TRBJ1-1; perhaps TRBD1 as D (5 bases). This CDR3 spans 13 amino acids. Deletions cut 4 bases from V and 6 bases from J, with 12 bases between. The germline CDR1 and CDR2 sequences are SGHTA and FQGNSA. CDR3 DNA: TGTGCCAGCAGCTGGCAAGGGGCCTCTGAAGCTTTCTTT. This encodes CASSWQGASEAFF.

In its sample, this clonotype was seen a few times. The chain has TRBV6-6 and TRBJ1-2; D ambiguous. Trimming pared 5 bases from V and 2 bases from J, leaving 9 bases between. The germline V gene has CDR1 MNHNY and CDR2 SVGAGI (reference sequence). This CDR3 has 13 amino acids. The CDR3 reads CASSRDPNYGYTF. CDR3 nucleotides: TGTGCCAGCAGTCGGGATCCGAACTATGGCTACACCTTC.

This clonotype was seen more than once but under ten times. The rearrangement uses TRBV20-1 and TRBJ2-3, with TRBD2 as a possible D gene (7 bases). This CDR3 has 14 amino acids. Germline CDR1 DFQATT, CDR2 SNEGSKA (reference sequence). Trimming pared 0 bases from V and 3 bases from J, leaving 10 bases between. CDR3 bases: TGCAGTGCTAGAGATGAGGGGGGGACAGATACGCAGTATTTT. Translating it yields CSARDEGGTDTQYF.

Many counts were recorded for this clonotype. The chain is built from TRBV12-3 or TRBV12-4 and TRBJ2-7; no clear D. The CDR3 totals 14 residues. Trimming took off 3 bases at V and 7 bases at J, with 16 bases between the two ends. CDR3 sequence reads: CASSFNKVDGEQYF. The CDR3 bases are TGTGCCAGCAGTTTCAACAAAGTGGATGGGGAGCAGTACTTC.

This clonotype was picked up a small number of times. This chain links TRBV7-9 with TRBJ2-3; the D gene is possibly TRBD1 (7 bases). Germline V gene lookup returns CDR1 SEHNR and CDR2 FQNEAQ (reference sequence). With 0 bases removed from V and 3 bases from J, the gap between germline ends came to 16 bases. The length of the CDR3 is 17 residues. The CDR3 loop reads CASSLASGGGMTDTQYF. The DNA of the CDR3 is TGTGCCAGCAGCTTAGCGTCAGGAGGGGGCATGACAGATACGCAGTATTTT. Combining the CDR3 with reference TRBV7-9 and TRBJ2-3 gives the whole variable domain DTGVSQNPRHKITKRGQNVTFRCDPISEHNRLYWYRQTLGQGPEFLTYFQNEAQLEKSRLLSDRFSAERPKGSFSTLEIQRTEQGDSAMYLCASSLASGGGMTDTQYFGPGTRLTVL.

The rearrangement uses TRBV7-2 and TRBJ2-1; tentative D call: TRBD1 (6 bases). The germline CDR1 and CDR2 sequences are SGHTA and FQGNSA. V gave up 2 bases and J gave up 8 bases, with 22 bases separating them. This CDR3 spans 17 amino acids. In DNA form, the CDR3 reads TGTGCCAGCAGCTTAATAGGGCGCAGGGGATTATTCGATGAGCAGTTCTTC. Translation: CASSLIGRRGLFDEQFF.

This clonotype was seen ten or more times. The chain recombines TRBV5-1 with TRBJ2-7, with D possibly matching TRBD1 (6 bases). Germline V gene data show CDR1 as SGHRS and CDR2 as YFSETQ. V was cut by 4 bases and J by 0 bases, with 20 bases left in between. This CDR3 region has 17 residues. CDR3 in DNA: TGCGCCAGCAGCCTGCTATCCGGGACATTGGTCTCCTACGAGCAGTACTTC. This codes for CASSLLSGTLVSYEQYF. Full variable domain (rest looked up from reference TRBV5-1 and TRBJ2-7): KAGVTQTPRYLIKTRGQQVTLSCSPISGHRSVSWYQQTPGQGLQFLFEYFSETQRNKGNFPGRFSGRQFSNSRSEMNVSTLELGDSALYLCASSLLSGTLVSYEQYFGPGTRLTVT.

V and J are TRBV6-5 and TRBJ2-3, with 8 bases fitting TRBD1. CDR3 length equals 17 residues. Germline V gene data show CDR1 as MNHEY and CDR2 as SVGAGI. J was trimmed by 0 bases and V by 2 bases; bases with no gene match: 7. The CDR3 DNA is TGTGCCAGCAGTTACCTAGGACAGGGATATAGCACAGATACGCAGTATTTT. Its protein product is CASSYLGQGYSTDTQYF.